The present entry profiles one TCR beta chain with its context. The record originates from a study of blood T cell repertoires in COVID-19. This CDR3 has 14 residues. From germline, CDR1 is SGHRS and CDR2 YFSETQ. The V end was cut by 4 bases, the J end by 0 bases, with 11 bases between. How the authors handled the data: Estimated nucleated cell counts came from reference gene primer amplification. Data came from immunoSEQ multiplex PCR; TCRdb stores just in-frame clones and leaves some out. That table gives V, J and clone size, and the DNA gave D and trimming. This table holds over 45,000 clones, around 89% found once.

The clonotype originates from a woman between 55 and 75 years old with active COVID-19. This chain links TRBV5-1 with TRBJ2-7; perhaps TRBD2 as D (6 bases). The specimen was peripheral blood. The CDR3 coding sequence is TGCGCCAGCAGCGACGGGACTCTCTCCTACGAGCAGTACTTC. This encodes CASSDGTLSYEQYF.